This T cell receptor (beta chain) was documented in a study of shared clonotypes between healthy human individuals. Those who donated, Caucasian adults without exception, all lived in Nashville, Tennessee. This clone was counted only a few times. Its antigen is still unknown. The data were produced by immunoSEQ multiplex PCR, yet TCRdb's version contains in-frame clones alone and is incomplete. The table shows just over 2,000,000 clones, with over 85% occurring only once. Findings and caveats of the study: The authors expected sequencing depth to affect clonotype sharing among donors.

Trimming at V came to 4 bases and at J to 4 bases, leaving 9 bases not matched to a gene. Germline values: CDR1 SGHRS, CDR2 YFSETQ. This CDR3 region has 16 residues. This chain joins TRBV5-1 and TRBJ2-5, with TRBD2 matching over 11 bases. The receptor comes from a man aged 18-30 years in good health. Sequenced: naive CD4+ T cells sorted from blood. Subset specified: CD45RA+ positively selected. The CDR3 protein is CASSGYLSGRAETQYF. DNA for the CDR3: TGCGCCAGCAGCGGCTATCTTAGCGGGAGGGCAGAGACCCAGTACTTC.